This TCR beta chain appears in the sequencing data of a study of blood T cell repertoires in COVID-19. The wider study: The United States, Italy and Spain supplied acute and convalescent COVID-19 samples.

In the original workflow: The authors estimated nucleated cell counts from reference gene primer amplification. The table came from immunoSEQ multiplex PCR; TCRdb's copy has only in-frame clones and leaves some out. V, J and clone size are taken as reported in that table, and D and trimming were inferred from the DNA itself. Of about 160,000 clones in the sample, 65% to 85% are singletons; the top ten hold 8% to 13%. Trimming removed 3 bases from V and 6 bases from J, with 15 bases in between. Germline CDR1 is DFQATT and CDR2 is SNEGSKA (reference sequence). This CDR3 is 13 amino acids long. Material for sequencing was peripheral blood. This receptor was obtained from a man aged 55-75 years with active or convalescent COVID-19. The chain links TRBV20-1 to TRBJ2-7, with TRBD2 as a possible D gene (6 bases). The CDR3 loop reads CSASVGRRGEQYF. The CDR3 DNA sequence: TGCAGTGCTAGTGTTGGACGGAGGGGCGAGCAGTACTTC.